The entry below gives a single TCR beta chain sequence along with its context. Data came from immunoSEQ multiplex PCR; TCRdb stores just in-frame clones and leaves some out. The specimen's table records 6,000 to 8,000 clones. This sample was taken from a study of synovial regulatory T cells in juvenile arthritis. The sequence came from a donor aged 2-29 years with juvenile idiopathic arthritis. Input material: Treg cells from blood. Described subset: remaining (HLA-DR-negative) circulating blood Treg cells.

This chain's CDR3 is CASSPERNTEAFF. The chain employs TRBV6-6 and TRBJ1-1. The germline V gene has CDR1 MNHNY and CDR2 SVGAGI (reference sequence). The CDR3 covers 13 residues. No coding sequence is recorded.